This paragraph reports one T cell receptor (beta chain). This sample was taken from a study of beta chain features in type 1 diabetes. The CDR3 runs to 17 residues. Germline V gene lookup returns CDR1 MNHEY and CDR2 SMNVEV (reference sequence). The ends lost 6 bases at V and 0 bases at J; junction bases unmatched: 11. The investigators reverse transcribed all of the isolated RNA, so they sequenced expressed TCRB transcripts. Clones were read by immunoSEQ multiplex PCR, and TCRdb kept only the in-frame ones, dropping some. The sample has approximately 470,000 clones; 25% to 35% are singletons. The clonotype was recovered from a man aged 18 to 35 in good health. Sequences were obtained from naive CD4+ T cells from blood. The V call is TRBV27, the J call TRBJ2-4; the match to TRBD1 covers 7 bases. The CDR3 loop is CASSHGTEYLAKNIQYF. The CDR3 nucleotides read TGTGCCAGCAGCCATGGGACAGAATATCTAGCCAAAAACATTCAGTACTTC.